The present entry profiles one T cell receptor beta chain with its context. The target antigen is unknown. This sample is drawn from a study of cytomegalovirus exposure and HLA in healthy donors. Study-level points and caveats: Association of a missense DCLRE1C variant with TCR beta V- and J-gene trimming was reported in a later analysis.

The CDR3 spans 16 residues. Germline V gene data show CDR1 as SQVTM and CDR2 as ANQGSEA. Unmatched junction bases numbered 13, after V lost 4 bases and J lost 4 bases. The primer mix had 60 Vbeta and 13 Jbeta primers. Some clones are missing from TCRdb's copy, which holds only in-frame ones; the method was immunoSEQ multiplex PCR. The sample lists about 200,000 clones; about 81% were seen once. The receptor's source is a man in his forties or fifties in good health and CMV-seropositive. V and J are TRBV29-1 and TRBJ2-3; 8 nucleotides match TRBD1. The sample taken for sequencing was PBMCs. CDR3 in amino acids: CSVARPGTGVADTQYF. In DNA, the CDR3 is TGCAGCGTTGCCAGACCCGGGACAGGTGTGGCAGATACGCAGTATTTT.